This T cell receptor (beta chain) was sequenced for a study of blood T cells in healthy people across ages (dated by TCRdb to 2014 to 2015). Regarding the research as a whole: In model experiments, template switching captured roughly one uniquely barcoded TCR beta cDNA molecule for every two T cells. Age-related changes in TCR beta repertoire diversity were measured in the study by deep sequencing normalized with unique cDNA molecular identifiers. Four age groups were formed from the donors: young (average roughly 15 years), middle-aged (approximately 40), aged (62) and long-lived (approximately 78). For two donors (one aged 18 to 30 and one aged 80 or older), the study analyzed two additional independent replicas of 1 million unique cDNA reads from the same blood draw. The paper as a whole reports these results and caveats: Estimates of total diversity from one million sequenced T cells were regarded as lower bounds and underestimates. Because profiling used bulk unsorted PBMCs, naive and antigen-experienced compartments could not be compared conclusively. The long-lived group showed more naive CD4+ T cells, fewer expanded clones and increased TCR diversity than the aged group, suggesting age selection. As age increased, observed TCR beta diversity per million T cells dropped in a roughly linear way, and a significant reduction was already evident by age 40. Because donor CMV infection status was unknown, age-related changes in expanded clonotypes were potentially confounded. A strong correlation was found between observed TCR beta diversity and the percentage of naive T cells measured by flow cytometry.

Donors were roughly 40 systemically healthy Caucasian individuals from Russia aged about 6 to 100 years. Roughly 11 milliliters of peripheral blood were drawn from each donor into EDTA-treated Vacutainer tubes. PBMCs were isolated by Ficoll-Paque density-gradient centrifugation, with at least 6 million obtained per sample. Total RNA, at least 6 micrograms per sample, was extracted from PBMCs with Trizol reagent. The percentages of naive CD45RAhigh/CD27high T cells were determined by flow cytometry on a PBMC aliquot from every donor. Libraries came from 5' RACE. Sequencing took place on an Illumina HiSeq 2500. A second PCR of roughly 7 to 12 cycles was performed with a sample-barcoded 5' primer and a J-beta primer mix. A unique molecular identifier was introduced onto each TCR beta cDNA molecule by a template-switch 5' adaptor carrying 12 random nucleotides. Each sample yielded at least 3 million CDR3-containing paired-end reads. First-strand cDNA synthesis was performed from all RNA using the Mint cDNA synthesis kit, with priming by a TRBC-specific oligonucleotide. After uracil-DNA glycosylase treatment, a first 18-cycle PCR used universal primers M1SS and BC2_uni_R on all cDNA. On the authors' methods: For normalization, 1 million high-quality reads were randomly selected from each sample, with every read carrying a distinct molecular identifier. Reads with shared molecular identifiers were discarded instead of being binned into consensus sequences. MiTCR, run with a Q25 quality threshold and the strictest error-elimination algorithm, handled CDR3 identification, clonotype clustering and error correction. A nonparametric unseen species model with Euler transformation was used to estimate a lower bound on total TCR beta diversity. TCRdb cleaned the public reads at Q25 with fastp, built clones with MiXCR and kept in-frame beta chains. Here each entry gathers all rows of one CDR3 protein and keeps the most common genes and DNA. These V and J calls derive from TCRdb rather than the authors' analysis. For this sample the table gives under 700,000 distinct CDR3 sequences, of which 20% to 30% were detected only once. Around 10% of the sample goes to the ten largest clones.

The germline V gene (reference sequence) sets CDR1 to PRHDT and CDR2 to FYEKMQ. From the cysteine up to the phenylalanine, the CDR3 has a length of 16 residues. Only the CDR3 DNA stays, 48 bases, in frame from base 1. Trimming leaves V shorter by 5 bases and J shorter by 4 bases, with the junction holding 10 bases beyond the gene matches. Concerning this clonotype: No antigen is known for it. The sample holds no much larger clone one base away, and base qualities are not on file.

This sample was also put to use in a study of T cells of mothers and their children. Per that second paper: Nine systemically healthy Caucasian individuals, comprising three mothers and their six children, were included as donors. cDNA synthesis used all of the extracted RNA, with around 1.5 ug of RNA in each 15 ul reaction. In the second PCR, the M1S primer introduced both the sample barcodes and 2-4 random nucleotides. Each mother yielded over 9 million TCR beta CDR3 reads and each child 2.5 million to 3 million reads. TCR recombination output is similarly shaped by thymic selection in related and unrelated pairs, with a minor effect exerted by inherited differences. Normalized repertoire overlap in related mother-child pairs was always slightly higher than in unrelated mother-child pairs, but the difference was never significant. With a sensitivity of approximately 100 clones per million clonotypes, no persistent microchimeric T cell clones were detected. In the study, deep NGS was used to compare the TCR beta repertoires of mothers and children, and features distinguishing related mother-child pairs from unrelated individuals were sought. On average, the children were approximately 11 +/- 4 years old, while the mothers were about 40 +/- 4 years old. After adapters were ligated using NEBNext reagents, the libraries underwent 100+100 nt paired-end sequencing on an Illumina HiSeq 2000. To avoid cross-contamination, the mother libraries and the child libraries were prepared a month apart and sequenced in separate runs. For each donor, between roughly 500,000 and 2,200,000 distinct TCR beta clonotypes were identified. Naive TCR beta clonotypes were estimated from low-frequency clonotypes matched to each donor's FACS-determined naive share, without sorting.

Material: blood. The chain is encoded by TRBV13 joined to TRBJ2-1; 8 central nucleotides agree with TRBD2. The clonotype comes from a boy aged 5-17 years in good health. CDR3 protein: CASSGGGTRGYNEQFF. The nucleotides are TGTGCCAGCAGCGGGGGGGGGACTAGGGGTTACAATGAGCAGTTCTTC. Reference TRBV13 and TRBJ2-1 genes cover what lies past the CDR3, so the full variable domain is AAGVIQSPRHLIKEKRETATLKCYPIPRHDTVYWYQQGPGQDPQFLISFYEKMQSDKGSIPDRFSAQQFSDYHSELNMSSLELGDSALYFCASSGGGTRGYNEQFFGPGTRLTVL.